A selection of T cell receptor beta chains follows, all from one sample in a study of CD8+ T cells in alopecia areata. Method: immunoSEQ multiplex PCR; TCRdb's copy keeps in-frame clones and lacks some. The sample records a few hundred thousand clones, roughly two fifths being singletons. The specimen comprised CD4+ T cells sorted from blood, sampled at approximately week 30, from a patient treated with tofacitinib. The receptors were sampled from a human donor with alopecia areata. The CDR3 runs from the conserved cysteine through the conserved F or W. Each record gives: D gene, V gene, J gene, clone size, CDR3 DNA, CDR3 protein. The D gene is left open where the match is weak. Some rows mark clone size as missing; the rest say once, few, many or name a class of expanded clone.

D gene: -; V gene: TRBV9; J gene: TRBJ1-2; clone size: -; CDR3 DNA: TGTGCCAGCAGCTCTAACCGGGGCTACACCTTC; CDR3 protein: CASSSNRGYTF
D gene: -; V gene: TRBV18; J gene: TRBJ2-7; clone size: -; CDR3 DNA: TGTGCCAGCTCACCACAGGCCTACGAGCAGTACTTC; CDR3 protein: CASSPQAYEQYF
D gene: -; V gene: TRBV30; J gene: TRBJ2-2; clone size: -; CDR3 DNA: TGTGCCTGGAGTGTACAGCTGGGCGGGGAGCTGTTTTTT; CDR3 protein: CAWSVQLGGELFF
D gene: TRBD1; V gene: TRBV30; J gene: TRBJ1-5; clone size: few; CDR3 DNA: TGTGCCTGGGGAAGACAGGGGGGGCAGCCCCAGCATTTT; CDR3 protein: CAWGRQGGQPQHF
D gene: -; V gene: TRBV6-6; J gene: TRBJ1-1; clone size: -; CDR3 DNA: TGTGCCAGCAGTTACGACTCCCACGCTGAAGCTTTCTTT; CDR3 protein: CASSYDSHAEAFF
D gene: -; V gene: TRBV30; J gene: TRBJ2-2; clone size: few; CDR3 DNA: TGTGCCTGGAGAGGCCAAATTCTCTCTATCGGGGAGCTGTTTTTT; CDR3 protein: CAWRGQILSIGELFF
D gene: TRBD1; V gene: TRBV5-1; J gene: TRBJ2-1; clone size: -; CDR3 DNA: TGCGCCAGCAGCGACGGACAGGGCCACAATGAGCAGTTCTTC; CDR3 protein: CASSDGQGHNEQFF
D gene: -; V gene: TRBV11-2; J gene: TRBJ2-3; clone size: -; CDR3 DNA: TGTGCCAGCAGCTTAGCGGATACGCAGTATTTT; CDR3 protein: CASSLADTQYF
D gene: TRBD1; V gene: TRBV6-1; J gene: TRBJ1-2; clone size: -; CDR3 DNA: TGTGCCAGCAGGGACAGGGGGTCCTATGGCTACACCTTC; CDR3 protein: CASRDRGSYGYTF
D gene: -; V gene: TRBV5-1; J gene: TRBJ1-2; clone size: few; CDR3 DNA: TGCGCCAGCAGCTTGGAGGCAGGGGCTTATGGCTACACCTTC; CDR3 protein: CASSLEAGAYGYTF
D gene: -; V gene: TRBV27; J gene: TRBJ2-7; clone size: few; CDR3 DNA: TGTGCCAGCAGTTTATCGCTAGGGCCCTCCTACGAGCAGTACTTC; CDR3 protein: CASSLSLGPSYEQYF
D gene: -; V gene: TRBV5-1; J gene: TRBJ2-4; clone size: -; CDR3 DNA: TGCGCCAGCAGCCCCTCTCTTCTAGCCAAAAACATTCAGTACTTC; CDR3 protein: CASSPSLLAKNIQYF
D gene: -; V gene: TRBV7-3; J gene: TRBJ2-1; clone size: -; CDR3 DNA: TGTGCCAGCAGCCCTCGGCCGAACCATGAGCAGTTCTTC; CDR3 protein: CASSPRPNHEQFF
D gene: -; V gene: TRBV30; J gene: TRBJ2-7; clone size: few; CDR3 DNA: TGTGCCTGGAGTGTTACAACAGGGTTCGGGCAGTACTTC; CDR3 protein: CAWSVTTGFGQYF
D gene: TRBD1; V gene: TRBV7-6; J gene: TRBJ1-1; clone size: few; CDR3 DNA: TGTGCCAGCAGCACGAGCAGGGGGAGGAACACTGAAGCTTTCTTT; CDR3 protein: CASSTSRGRNTEAFF
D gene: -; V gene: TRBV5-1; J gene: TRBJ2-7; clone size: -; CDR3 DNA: TGCGCCAGCAGCCTGGGCTTCGGGGAGAATTACGAGCAGTACTTC; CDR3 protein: CASSLGFGENYEQYF
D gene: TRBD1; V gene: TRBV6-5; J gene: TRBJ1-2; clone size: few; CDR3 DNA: TGTGCCAGCAGCCCCGGGACAGGCTTTAACTATGGCTACACCTTC; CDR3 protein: CASSPGTGFNYGYTF
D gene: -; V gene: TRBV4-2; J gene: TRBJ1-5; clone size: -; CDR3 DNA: TGTGCCAGCAGTGGGGGGGATCAGCCCCAGCATTTT; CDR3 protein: CASSGGDQPQHF
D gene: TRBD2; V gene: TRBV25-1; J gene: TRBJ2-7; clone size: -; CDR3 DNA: TGTGCCGTAGAACAACGGGAGGGCTACGAGCAGTACTTC; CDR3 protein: CAVEQREGYEQYF
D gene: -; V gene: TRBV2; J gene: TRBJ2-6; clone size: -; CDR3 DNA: TGTGCCAGCAGGGAGACTAGGTCTGGGGCCAACGTCCTGACTTTC; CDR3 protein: CASRETRSGANVLTF
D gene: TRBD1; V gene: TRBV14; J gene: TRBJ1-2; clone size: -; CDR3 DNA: TGTGCCAGCAGCCCGCAGGGGGTACAATATGGCTACACCTTC; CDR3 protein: CASSPQGVQYGYTF
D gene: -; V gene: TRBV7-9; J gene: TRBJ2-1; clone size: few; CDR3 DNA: TGTGCCAGCAGCTCCAGGTCCTCCCTCAGGAGCGATGAGCAGTTCTTC; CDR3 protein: CASSSRSSLRSDEQFF
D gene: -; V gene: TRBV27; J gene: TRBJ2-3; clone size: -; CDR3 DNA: TGTGCCAGCAGTTCCTGGGCTAGCACAGATACGCAGTATTTT; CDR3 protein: CASSSWASTDTQYF
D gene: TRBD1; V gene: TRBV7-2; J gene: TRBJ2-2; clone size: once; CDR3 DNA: TGTGCCAGCAGCTTACGGGACAGGGTTACCGGGGAGCTGTTTTTT; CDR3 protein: CASSLRDRVTGELFF
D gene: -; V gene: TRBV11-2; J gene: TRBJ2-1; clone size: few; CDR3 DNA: TGTGCCAGCAGCCGGAAGCGAGAGAGCTCCTACAATGAGCAGTTCTTC; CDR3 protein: CASSRKRESSYNEQFF
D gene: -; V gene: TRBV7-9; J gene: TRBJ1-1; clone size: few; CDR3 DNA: TGTGCCAGCAGCTTAGGTTTCAGGAACACTGAAGCTTTCTTT; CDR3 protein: CASSLGFRNTEAFF
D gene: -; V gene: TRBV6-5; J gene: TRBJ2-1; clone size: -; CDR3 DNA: TGTGCCAGCAGTTACTCGAGGGACAAAAGAGGGCAGTTCTTC; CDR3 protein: CASSYSRDKRGQFF
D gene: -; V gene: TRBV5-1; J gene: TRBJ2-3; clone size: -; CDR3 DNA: TGCGCCAGCAGTGGGGGCAGGGGCACAGATACGCAGTATTTT; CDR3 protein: CASSGGRGTDTQYF
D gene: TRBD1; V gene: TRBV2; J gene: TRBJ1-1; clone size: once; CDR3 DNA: TGTGCCAGCAAAGCCCGGGACAGGGGCCTTGAAGCTTTCTTT; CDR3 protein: CASKARDRGLEAFF
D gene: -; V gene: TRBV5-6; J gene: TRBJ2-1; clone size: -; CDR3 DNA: TGTGCCACCCAGCTTAGGCGGGACAATGAGCAGTTCTTC; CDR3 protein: CATQLRRDNEQFF
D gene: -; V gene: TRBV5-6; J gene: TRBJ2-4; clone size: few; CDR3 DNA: TGTGCCAGCAGCCAGGACAGAAAAAACATTCAGTACTTC; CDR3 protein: CASSQDRKNIQYF
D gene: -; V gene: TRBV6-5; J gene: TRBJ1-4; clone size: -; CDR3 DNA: TGTGCCAGCAGATTCGTTGCAACTAATGAAAAACTGTTTTTT; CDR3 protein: CASRFVATNEKLFF
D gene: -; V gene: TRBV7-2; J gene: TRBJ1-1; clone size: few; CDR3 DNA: TGTGCCAGCAGCTTAGTCCAGGGAGGGATCGGTGAAGCTTTCTTT; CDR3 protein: CASSLVQGGIGEAFF
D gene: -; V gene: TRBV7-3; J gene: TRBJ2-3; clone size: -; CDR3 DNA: TGTGCCAGCAGCTTATTGGTAGCAGATACGCAGTATTTT; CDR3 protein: CASSLLVADTQYF
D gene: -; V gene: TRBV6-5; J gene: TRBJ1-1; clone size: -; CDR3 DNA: TGTGCCAGCAGTTACTCCCGTGGGTGGTCGCCAGCGGAAGCTTTCTTT; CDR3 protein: CASSYSRGWSPAEAFF
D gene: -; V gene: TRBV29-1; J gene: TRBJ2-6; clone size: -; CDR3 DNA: TGCAGCGTGCAGAGCTCTGGGGCCAACGTCCTGACTTTC; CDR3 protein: CSVQSSGANVLTF
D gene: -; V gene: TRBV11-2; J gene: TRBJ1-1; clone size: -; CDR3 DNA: TGTGCCAGCAGACAGTCGGAGTACTCGAACACTGAAGCTTTCTTT; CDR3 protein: CASRQSEYSNTEAFF
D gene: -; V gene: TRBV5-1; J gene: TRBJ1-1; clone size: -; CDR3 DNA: TGCGCCAGCAGCTTTAAGGGAGGCACTGAAGCTTTCTTT; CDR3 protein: CASSFKGGTEAFF
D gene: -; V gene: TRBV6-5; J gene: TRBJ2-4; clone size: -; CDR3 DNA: TGTGCCAGCAGGGGGGCGAAGGCCAAAAACATTCAGTACTTC; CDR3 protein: CASRGAKAKNIQYF
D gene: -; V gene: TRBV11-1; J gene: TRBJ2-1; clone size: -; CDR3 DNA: TGTGCCAGCAGATCGCACGTTAATGAGCAGTTCTTC; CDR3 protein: CASRSHVNEQFF
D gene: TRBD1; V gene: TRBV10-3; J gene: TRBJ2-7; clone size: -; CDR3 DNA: TGTGCCATCAGCACAGGGGGCAACGAGCAGTACTTC; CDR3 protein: CAISTGGNEQYF
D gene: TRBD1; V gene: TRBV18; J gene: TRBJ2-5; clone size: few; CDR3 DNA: TGTGCCAGCTCATCGACAGGGGGGGAAGAGACCCAGTACTTC; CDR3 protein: CASSSTGGEETQYF
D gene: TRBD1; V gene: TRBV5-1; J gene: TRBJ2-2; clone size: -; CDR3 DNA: TGCGCCAGCAGCGTGACAGGGGGCAGCGGGGAGCTGTTTTTT; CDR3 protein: CASSVTGGSGELFF
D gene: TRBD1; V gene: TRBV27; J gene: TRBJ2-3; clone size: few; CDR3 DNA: TGTGCCAGCAGTCCCAACCTGGACAGGGCGGCAGATACGCAGTATTTT; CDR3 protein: CASSPNLDRAADTQYF
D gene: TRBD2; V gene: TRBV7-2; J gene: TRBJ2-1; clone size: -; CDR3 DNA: TGTGCCAGCAGACTTAGCGGGGGGATTTACAATGAGCAGTTCTTC; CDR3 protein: CASRLSGGIYNEQFF